Shown below are 6 T cell receptor beta chains from a single sample sequenced in a study of beta chain features in type 1 diabetes. Investigators reverse transcribed all isolated RNA, so they sequenced expressed TCRB transcripts. Sequencing used immunoSEQ multiplex PCR; TCRdb keeps in-frame clones, though not all of them. The top ten hold around 2% of the sample, which has approximately 37,000 clones, around 64% seen once. What was sequenced was Tregs from blood. The receptors derive from a woman between 25 and 40 years old in good health.

The chain links TRBV7-9 to TRBJ2-1; D uncertain. This CDR3 contains 15 residues. The V end lost 1 base, the J end lost 8 bases, and 15 bases lay between the germline ends. The V gene's germline CDR1 is SEHNR and CDR2 FQNEAQ (reference sequence). As DNA, the CDR3 is TGTGCCAGCAGCTTAGGGAGCTACCCCGGCGATGAGCAGTTCTTC. It codes for CASSLGSYPGDEQFF.

This chain joins TRBV5-1 and TRBJ2-3; 16 bases agree with TRBD2. Looked up from germline, CDR1 is SGHRS and CDR2 is YFSETQ. The J segment lost 1 base and the V segment lost 4 bases, leaving 3 bases of the junction unmatched. The CDR3 contains 17 residues. The CDR3 region has the DNA TGCGCCAGCAGCAGGGGACTAGCGGGAGGGGGCACAGATACGCAGTATTTT. Encoded protein: CASSRGLAGGGTDTQYF.

The rearrangement uses TRBV2 and TRBJ2-1; 9 bases align to TRBD2. This CDR3 region has 14 residues. Germline CDR1 is SNHLY and CDR2 is FYNNEI. V was clipped by 1 base and J by 6 bases; unmatched bases: 1. The CDR3 DNA is TGTGCCAGCAGTGAAGTAGCGGGAGTCAATGAGCAGTTCTTC. Translating it yields CASSEVAGVNEQFF.

The gene calls are TRBV18 and TRBJ2-5, with D possibly matching TRBD2 (6 bases). Looked up from germline, CDR1 is KGHSH and CDR2 is LQKENI. The CDR3 loop spans 14 amino acids. V gave up 3 bases and J gave up 5 bases, with 13 bases separating them. DNA of the CDR3: TGTGCCAGCTCACCGTATGGGACTCGGGAGACCCAGTACTTC. As protein: CASSPYGTRETQYF.

The chain combines TRBV5-1 with TRBJ2-1; D might be TRBD2 (6 bases). The CDR3 contains 16 residues. The V end was cut by 0 bases, the J end by 5 bases, with 15 bases between. Germline loops: CDR1 SGHRS, CDR2 YFSETQ. The CDR3 reads CASSLGAGGRNNEQFF. The CDR3 DNA reads TGCGCCAGCAGCTTGGGTGCCGGGGGTCGGAACAATGAGCAGTTCTTC.

The rearrangement links TRBV19 to TRBJ2-6; TRBD1 aligns across 8 bases. CDR3 length: 16 amino acids. With V trimmed by 4 bases and J by 2 bases, 4 bases remained unmatched. CDR1 and CDR2 from the germline V gene are LNHDA and SQIVND (reference sequence). The CDR3 sequence is CASSTSQGAGANVLTF. The CDR3 region has the DNA TGTGCCAGTAGTACGTCACAGGGGGCTGGGGCCAACGTCCTGACTTTC.